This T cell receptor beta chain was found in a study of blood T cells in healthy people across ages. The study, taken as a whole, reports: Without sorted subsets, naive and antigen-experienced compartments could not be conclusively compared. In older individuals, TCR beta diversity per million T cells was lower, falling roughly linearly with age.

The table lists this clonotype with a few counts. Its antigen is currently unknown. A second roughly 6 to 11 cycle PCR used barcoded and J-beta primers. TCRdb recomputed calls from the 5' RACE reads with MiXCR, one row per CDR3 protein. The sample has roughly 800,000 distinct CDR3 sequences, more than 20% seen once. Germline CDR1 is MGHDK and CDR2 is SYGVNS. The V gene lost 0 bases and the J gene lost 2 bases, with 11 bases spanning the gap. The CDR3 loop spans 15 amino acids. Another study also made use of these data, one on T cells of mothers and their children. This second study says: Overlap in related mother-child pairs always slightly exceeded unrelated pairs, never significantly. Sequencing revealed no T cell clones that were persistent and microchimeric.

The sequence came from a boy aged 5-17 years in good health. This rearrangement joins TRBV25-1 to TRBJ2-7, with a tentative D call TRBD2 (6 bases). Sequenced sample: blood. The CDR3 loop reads CASSEYGGETYEQYF. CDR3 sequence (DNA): TGTGCCAGCAGTGAATACGGGGGAGAAACCTACGAGCAGTACTTC.